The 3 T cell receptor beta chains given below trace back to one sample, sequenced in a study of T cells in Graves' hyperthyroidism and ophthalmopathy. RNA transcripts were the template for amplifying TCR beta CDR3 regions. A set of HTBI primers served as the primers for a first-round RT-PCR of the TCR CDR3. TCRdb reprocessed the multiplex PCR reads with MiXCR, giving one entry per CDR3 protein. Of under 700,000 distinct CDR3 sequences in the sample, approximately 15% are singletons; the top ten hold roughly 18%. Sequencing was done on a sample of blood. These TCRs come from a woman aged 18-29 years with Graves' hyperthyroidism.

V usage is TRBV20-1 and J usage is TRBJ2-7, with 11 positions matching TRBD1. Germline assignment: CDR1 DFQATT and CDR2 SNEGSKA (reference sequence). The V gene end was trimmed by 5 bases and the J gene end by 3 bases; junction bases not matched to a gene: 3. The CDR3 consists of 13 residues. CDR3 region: CSAGQGADYEQYF. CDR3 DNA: TGCAGTGCTGGACAGGGGGCGGACTACGAGCAGTACTTC.

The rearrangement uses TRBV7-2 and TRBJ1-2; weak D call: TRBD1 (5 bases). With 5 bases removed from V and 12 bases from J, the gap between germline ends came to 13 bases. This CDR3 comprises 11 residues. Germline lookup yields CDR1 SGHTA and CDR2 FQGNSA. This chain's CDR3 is CASSTGGGNTF. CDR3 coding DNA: TGTGCCAGCAGCACGGGGGGAGGGAACACCTTC.

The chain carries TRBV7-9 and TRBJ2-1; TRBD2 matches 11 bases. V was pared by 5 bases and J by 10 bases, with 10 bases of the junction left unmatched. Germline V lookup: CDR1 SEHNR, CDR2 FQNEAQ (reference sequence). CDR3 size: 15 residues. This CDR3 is CASSQALAGGMEQFF. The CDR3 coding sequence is TGTGCCAGCAGCCAGGCCCTAGCGGGAGGCATGGAGCAGTTCTTC.